One sample yielded the 25 T cell receptor beta chains listed below, sequenced in a study of T-cell reconstitution after alpha-beta-depleted transplantation in children. Unique molecular identifiers featured in how the TCRbeta library was prepared. TCRdb re-derived calls from the PCR reads in MiXCR, one entry per CDR3 protein. The sample shows 500,000 or so distinct CDR3 sequences, over 9.5% of them seen only once. This specimen was PBMCs, mostly from graft donor cells, taken 180 days after TCRalphabeta/CD19-depleted stem cell transplant. These receptors originate from a female patient between 2 and 10 years old who had a stem cell transplant for aplastic anemia, so the T cells may come from the graft donor.

This clonotype was detected ten times or more. J is TRBJ2-7 and V is TRBV6-2 or TRBV6-3; TRBD1 agrees at 7 bases. This CDR3 contains 13 residues. Germline-derived CDR1 and CDR2 are MNHEY and SVGEGT. Trimming removed 2 bases from V and 4 bases from J; junction bases left unmatched: 2. CDR3 DNA: TGTGCCAGCAGTTACCGACAGGGTTACGAGCAGTACGTC. Translated, it gives CASSYRQGYEQYV.

The rearrangement joins TRBV4-1 to TRBJ2-3, with D possibly TRBD1 on 6 matching bases. Germline lookup yields CDR1 MGHRA and CDR2 YSYEKL. The CDR3 length is 16 residues. The V end was cut by 2 bases, the J end by 0 bases, with 12 bases between. This chain's CDR3 is CASSQSDSSSTDTQYF. In nucleotides, the CDR3 is TGCGCCAGCAGCCAATCGGACAGTTCTAGCACAGATACGCAGTATTTT.

This clonotype appeared a few times. V usage is TRBV10-3 and J usage is TRBJ2-7; no definite D call. V dropped 9 bases and J dropped 5 bases, with 11 bases sitting between them. Germline V gene sequence: CDR1 ENHRY, CDR2 SYGVKD. This CDR3 contains 11 residues. In DNA form, the CDR3 reads TGTGCCATTAGCCCATGGAACGAGCAGTACGTC. This translates into CAISPWNEQYV.

The chain combines TRBV5-1 with TRBJ2-1; 7 nucleotides line up with TRBD2. This CDR3 has 13 amino acids. With V trimmed by 3 bases and J by 10 bases, 7 bases remained unmatched. In germline, CDR1 is SGHRS, CDR2 YFSETQ. The DNA for the CDR3 is TGCGCCAGCAGCTGGACTAGTTTCAGCGAGCAGTTCTTC. Protein product: CASSWTSFSEQFF.

There are a few counts of this clonotype. Written as DNA, the CDR3 is TGCGCCACCTCTACCAGGCAGCCGAACACCGGGGAGCTGTTTTTT. This gives the protein CATSTRQPNTGELFF. The V and J genes are TRBV5-1 and TRBJ2-2; unclear D gene. Looked up from germline, CDR1 is SGHRS and CDR2 is YFSETQ. The length of the CDR3 is 15 residues. V was trimmed by 9 bases and J by 0 bases, leaving 15 bases between them. Full variable domain (remainder filled in from reference TRBV5-1 and TRBJ2-2): KAGVTQTPRYLIKTRGQQVTLSCSPISGHRSVSWYQQTPGQGLQFLFEYFSETQRNKGNFPGRFSGRQFSNSRSEMNVSTLELGDSALYLCATSTRQPNTGELFFGEGSRLTVL.

This clonotype was counted ten times or more. The chain is built from TRBV9 and TRBJ2-3; TRBD1 matches at 7 bases. V dropped 3 bases and J dropped 1; count of bases not matched to a gene: 11. This CDR3 region has 17 residues. Germline CDR1 and CDR2: SGDLS and YYNGEE. The CDR3 region is CASSDRKGQSRTDTQYF. DNA of the CDR3: TGTGCCAGCAGCGACCGCAAGGGACAGTCTCGCACAGATACGCAGTATTTT.

This clonotype occurred many times. This chain connects TRBV3-1 to TRBJ2-6; no clear D gene. Trimming removed 0 bases from V and 2 bases from J, with 11 bases in between. Germline loops: CDR1 LGHDT, CDR2 YNNKEL (reference sequence). This CDR3 contains 17 residues. CDR3 sequence: CASSQDRRGTGANVLTF. CDR3 DNA: TGTGCCAGCAGCCAAGATAGGCGTGGAACTGGGGCCAACGTCCTGACTTTC. Using reference TRBV3-1 and TRBJ2-6 for the parts outside the CDR3, the full variable domain is DTAVSQTPKYLVTQMGNDKSIKCEQNLGHDTMYWYKQDSKKFLKIMFSYNNKELIINETVPNRFSPKSPDKAHLNLHINSLELGDSAVYFCASSQDRRGTGANVLTFGAGSRLTVL.

The V gene is TRBV2, the J gene TRBJ2-7; 9 bases match TRBD2. Trimming at V came to 4 bases and at J to 5 bases, leaving 6 bases not matched to a gene. CDR3 length: 14 residues. Germline V gene data show CDR1 as SNHLY and CDR2 as FYNNEI. This CDR3 reads CASSVSGRWNEQYF. The CDR3 DNA sequence: TGTGCCAGCAGTGTAAGCGGGAGGTGGAACGAGCAGTACTTC. Full variable domain (remainder filled in from reference TRBV2 and TRBJ2-7): EPEVTQTPSHQVTQMGQEVILRCVPISNHLYFYWYRQILGQKVEFLVSFYNNEISEKSEIFDDQFSVERPDGSNFTLKIRSTKLEDSAMYFCASSVSGRWNEQYFGPGTRLTVT.

This clonotype has more than one count but fewer than ten. This chain links TRBV7-9 with TRBJ1-3; unclear D gene. This CDR3 contains 13 residues. V gave up 6 bases and J gave up 0 bases, with 6 bases separating them. Germline values: CDR1 SEHNR, CDR2 FQNEAQ (reference sequence). CDR3 sequence (DNA): TGTGCCAGCAGGCCCAGCTCTGGAAACACCATATATTTT. Translation gives CASRPSSGNTIYF.

The chain joins TRBV20-1 to TRBJ2-6; D ambiguous. Trimming removed 3 bases from V and 0 bases from J, with 9 bases in between. Germline V gene data show CDR1 as DFQATT and CDR2 as SNEGSKA (reference sequence). CDR3 size: 15 residues. In nucleotides, the CDR3 is TGCAGTGCTAGCCAGGTCGACTCTGGGGCCAACGTCCTGACTTTC. Its protein is CSASQVDSGANVLTF.

The CDR3 is CASSTYRVDEQFF. DNA for the CDR3: TGTGCCAGCTCAACCTACAGGGTCGATGAGCAGTTCTTC. The V and J genes are TRBV18 and TRBJ2-1; perhaps TRBD1 as D (6 bases). Germline V gives CDR1 KGHSH, CDR2 LQKENI. The CDR3 sequence is 13 residues long. V gave up 5 bases and J gave up 8 bases, with 13 bases separating them.

This clonotype was counted a few times. The V and J genes are TRBV19 and TRBJ1-5; maybe TRBD1 (5 bases). The CDR3 has 16 residues. CDR1 and CDR2 from the germline V gene are LNHDA and SQIVND (reference sequence). Trimming took off 7 bases at V and 1 base at J, with 17 bases between the two ends. The CDR3 DNA sequence: TGTGCCAGTACCCCGGGACCTCCTGGGAGCAATCAGCCCCAGCATTTT. This gives the protein CASTPGPPGSNQPQHF.

There are many counts of this clonotype. CDR3 residues: CASSLPDSNQPQHF. CDR3 bases: TGTGCCAGCAGTTTACCAGATAGCAATCAGCCCCAGCATTTT. The chain recombines TRBV28 with TRBJ1-5; D gene ambiguous. V was pared by 2 bases and J by 0 bases, with 5 bases between. There are 14 residues in the CDR3. CDR1 and CDR2 (germline): MDHEN, SYDVKM.

The chain links TRBV12-3 or TRBV12-4 to TRBJ2-7; 8 bases align to TRBD2. This CDR3 is 15 amino acids long. V was clipped by 6 bases and J by 1 base; unmatched bases: 8. DNA for the CDR3: TGTGCCAGCAGCGTGTACGGGGGGGGTTCCTACGAGCAGTACTTC. Its protein product is CASSVYGGGSYEQYF.

The chain carries TRBV5-1 and TRBJ2-1; D might be TRBD1 or TRBD2, each matching 6 bases. The V end was cut by 3 bases, the J end by 2 bases, with 18 bases between. CDR3 size: 17 residues. Germline assignment: CDR1 SGHRS and CDR2 YFSETQ. The chain's CDR3 is CASSSGTRGAPYNEQFF. The DNA of the CDR3 is TGCGCCAGCAGCTCCGGGACAAGGGGGGCCCCCTACAATGAGCAGTTCTTC.

This clonotype was detected ten times or more. The chain is built from TRBV20-1 and TRBJ2-1; the match to TRBD2 covers 11 bases. V trimming: 4 bases; J trimming: 0 bases; junction bases outside the gene matches: 11. Germline V gene lookup returns CDR1 DFQATT and CDR2 SNEGSKA (reference sequence). The length of the CDR3 is 18 residues. The chain's CDR3 is CSAKASGGRQSSYNEQFF. As DNA, the CDR3 is TGCAGTGCTAAAGCTAGCGGGGGGCGTCAAAGCTCCTACAATGAGCAGTTCTTC.

V usage is TRBV7-8 and J usage is TRBJ2-1, with a weak D call TRBD2 (5 bases). The germline CDR1 and CDR2 sequences are SGHVS and FQNEAQ. Between the trimmed V and J ends, which lost 3 bases and 6 bases, there was a span of 15 bases. CDR3 size: 15 residues. In DNA, the CDR3 is TGTGCCAGCAGCTTTACGGCTAGCTTACGCAATGAGCAGTTCTTC. The encoded protein is CASSFTASLRNEQFF.

The CDR3 spells CASSFRKTNQPQHF. The DNA of the CDR3 is TGTGCCAGCAGTTTTCGGAAGACCAATCAGCCCCAGCATTTT. The rearrangement links TRBV28 to TRBJ1-5; D is uncertain. The CDR3 contains 14 residues. Trimming left V 3 bases short and J 3 bases short, with 9 bases between. Germline CDR1 and CDR2: MDHEN and SYDVKM.

The J gene is TRBJ2-1, the V gene TRBV6-5; 13 nucleotides align to TRBD2. This CDR3 contains 15 residues. V shed 2 bases and J 8 bases; nucleotides not matched to a gene: 3. In germline, CDR1 is MNHEY, CDR2 SVGAGI. The CDR3 loop reads CASSYGTSGKDEQFF. CDR3 nucleotide sequence: TGTGCCAGCAGTTACGGGACTAGCGGGAAGGATGAGCAGTTCTTC.

This clonotype was observed a handful of times. The DNA for the CDR3 is TGTGCCAGCAACTCCCCGTACACCGGGGAGCTGTTTTTT. Its translation: CASNSPYTGELFF. The rearrangement joins TRBV27 to TRBJ2-2; D gene uncertain. Deletions cut 7 bases from V and 3 bases from J, with 9 bases between. The CDR3 has 13 residues. Looked up from germline, CDR1 is MNHEY and CDR2 is SMNVEV (reference sequence).

This clonotype was observed at least ten times. In DNA form, the CDR3 reads TGTGCCTGGAGTGCGGACAGGGATCAGCCCCAGCATTTT. This codes for CAWSADRDQPQHF. The rearrangement uses TRBV30 and TRBJ1-5, with 8 bases lining up with TRBD1. J lost 5 bases, V lost 1 base, and 1 base had no gene match. The CDR3 contains 13 residues. The V gene's germline CDR1 is GTSNPN and CDR2 SVGIG (reference sequence).

The chain employs TRBV28 and TRBJ2-7; no definite D call. This CDR3 contains 16 residues. Looked up from germline, CDR1 is MDHEN and CDR2 is SYDVKM. V lost 4 bases to trimming and J lost 3 bases, with 19 bases between them. The CDR3 DNA follows: TGTGCCAGCAGTTCCGCTCGGAAAGGGCATGACTACGAGCAGTACTTC. Its translation is CASSSARKGHDYEQYF. The full variable domain, in which reference TRBV28 and TRBJ2-7 provide the parts outside the CDR3, is DVKVTQSSRYLVKRTGEKVFLECVQDMDHENMFWYRQDPGLGLRLIYFSYDVKMKEKGDIPEGYSVSREKKERFSLILESASTNQTSMYLCASSSARKGHDYEQYFGPGTRLTVT.

The V and J genes are TRBV28 and TRBJ1-5; 8 bases agree with TRBD1. In germline, CDR1 is MDHEN, CDR2 SYDVKM. V lost 6 bases to trimming and J lost 6 bases; unmatched junction nucleotides: 7. The CDR3 covers 14 residues. The chain's CDR3 is CASRTGARGQPQHF. CDR3 DNA sequence: TGTGCCAGCAGGACAGGGGCGCGGGGTCAGCCCCAGCATTTT. The whole variable domain, remainder taken from reference TRBV28 and TRBJ1-5, is DVKVTQSSRYLVKRTGEKVFLECVQDMDHENMFWYRQDPGLGLRLIYFSYDVKMKEKGDIPEGYSVSREKKERFSLILESASTNQTSMYLCASRTGARGQPQHFGDGTRLSIL.

The rearrangement uses TRBV7-2 and TRBJ2-3; D may be TRBD1 (6 bases). V lost 8 bases and J lost 6, with 18 bases in between. CDR1 SGHTA and CDR2 FQGNSA come from the germline V gene. The CDR3 is made up of 14 amino acids. CDR3 amino acids: CASRTSGDRDTQYF. CDR3 nucleotides: TGTGCCAGCCGTACATCAGGGGATCGGGATACGCAGTATTTT.

V gene TRBV20-1 combines with J gene TRBJ2-2; D might be TRBD2 (5 bases). Germline V CDR1 and CDR2: DFQATT, SNEGSKA (reference sequence). V gave up 6 bases and J gave up 4 bases, with 9 bases separating them. This CDR3 spans 12 amino acids. The CDR3 region is CSARTATGELFF. CDR3 in DNA: TGCAGTGCGCGGACTGCCACCGGGGAGCTGTTTTTT.